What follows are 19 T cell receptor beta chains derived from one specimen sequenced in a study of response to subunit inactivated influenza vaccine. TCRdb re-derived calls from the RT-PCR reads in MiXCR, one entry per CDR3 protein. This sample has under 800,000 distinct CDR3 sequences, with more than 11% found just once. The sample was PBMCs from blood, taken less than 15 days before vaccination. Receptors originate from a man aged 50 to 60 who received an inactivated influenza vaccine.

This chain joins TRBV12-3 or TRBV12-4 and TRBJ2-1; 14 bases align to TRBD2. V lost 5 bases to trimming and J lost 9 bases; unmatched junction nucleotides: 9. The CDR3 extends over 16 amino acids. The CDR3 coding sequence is TGTGCCAGCAGTCCCCGGACTAGCGGGGGGCCTGGTGAGCAGTTCTTC. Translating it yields CASSPRTSGGPGEQFF.

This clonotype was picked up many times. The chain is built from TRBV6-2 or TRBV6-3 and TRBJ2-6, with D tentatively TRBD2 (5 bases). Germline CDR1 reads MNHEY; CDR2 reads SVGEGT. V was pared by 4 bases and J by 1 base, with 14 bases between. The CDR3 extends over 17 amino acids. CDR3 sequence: CASSSALGESGANVLTF. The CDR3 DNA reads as TGTGCCAGCAGTTCCGCCCTCGGGGAATCTGGGGCCAACGTCCTGACTTTC.

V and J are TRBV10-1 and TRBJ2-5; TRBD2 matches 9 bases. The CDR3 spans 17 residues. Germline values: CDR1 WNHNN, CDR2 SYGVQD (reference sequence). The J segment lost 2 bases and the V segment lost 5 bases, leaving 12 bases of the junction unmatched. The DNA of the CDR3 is TGCGCCAGCAGTAAGGGTGGAGCGGGGGGCGCGCAAGAGACCCAGTACTTC. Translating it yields CASSKGGAGGAQETQYF.

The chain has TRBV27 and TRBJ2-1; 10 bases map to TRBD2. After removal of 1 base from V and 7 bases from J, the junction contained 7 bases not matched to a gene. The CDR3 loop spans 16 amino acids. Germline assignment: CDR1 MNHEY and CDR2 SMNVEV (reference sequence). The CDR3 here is CASSLLLAGSRNEQFF. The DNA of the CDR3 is TGTGCCAGCAGTTTATTACTAGCGGGGTCTCGGAATGAGCAGTTCTTC.

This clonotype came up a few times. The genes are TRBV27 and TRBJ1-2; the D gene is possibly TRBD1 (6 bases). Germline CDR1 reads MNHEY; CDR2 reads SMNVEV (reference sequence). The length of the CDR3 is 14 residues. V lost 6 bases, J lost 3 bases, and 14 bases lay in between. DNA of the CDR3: TGTGCCAGCAGAGGGGGGTGGGGGGACTATGGCTACACCTTC. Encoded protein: CASRGGWGDYGYTF.

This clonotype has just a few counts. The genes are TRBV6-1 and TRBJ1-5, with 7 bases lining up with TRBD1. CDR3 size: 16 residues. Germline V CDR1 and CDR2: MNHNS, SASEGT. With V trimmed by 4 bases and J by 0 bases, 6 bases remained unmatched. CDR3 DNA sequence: TGTGCCAGCAGTGCGGGACAGCATTATAGCAATCAGCCCCAGCATTTT. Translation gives CASSAGQHYSNQPQHF.

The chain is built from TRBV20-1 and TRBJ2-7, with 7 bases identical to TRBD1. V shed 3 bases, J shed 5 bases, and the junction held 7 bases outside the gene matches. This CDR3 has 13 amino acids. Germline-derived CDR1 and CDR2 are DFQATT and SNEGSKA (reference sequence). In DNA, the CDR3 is TGCAGTGCTAGGACAGGGTCCCTCGACGAGCAGTACTTC. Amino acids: CSARTGSLDEQYF.

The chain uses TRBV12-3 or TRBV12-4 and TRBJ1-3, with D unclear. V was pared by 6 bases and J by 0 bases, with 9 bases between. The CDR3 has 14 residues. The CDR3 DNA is TGTGCCAGCAGCCCGCATAACTCTGGAAACACCATATATTTT. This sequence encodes CASSPHNSGNTIYF.

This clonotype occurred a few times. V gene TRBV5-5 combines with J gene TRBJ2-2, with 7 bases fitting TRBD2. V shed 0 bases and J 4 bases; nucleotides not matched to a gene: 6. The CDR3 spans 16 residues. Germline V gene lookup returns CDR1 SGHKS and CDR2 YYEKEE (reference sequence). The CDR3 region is CASSLAPIAGTGELFF. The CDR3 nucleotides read TGTGCCAGCAGCTTGGCCCCTATAGCGGGCACCGGGGAGCTGTTTTTT. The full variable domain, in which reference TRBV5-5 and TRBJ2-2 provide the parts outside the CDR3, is DAGVTQSPTHLIKTRGQQVTLRCSPISGHKSVSWYQQVLGQGPQFIFQYYEKEERGRGNFPDRFSARQFPNYSSELNVNALLLGDSALYLCASSLAPIAGTGELFFGEGSRLTVL.

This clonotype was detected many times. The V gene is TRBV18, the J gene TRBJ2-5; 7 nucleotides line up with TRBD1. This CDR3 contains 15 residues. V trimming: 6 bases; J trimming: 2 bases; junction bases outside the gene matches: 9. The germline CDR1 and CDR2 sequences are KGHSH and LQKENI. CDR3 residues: CASSHRGQIQETQYF. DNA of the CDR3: TGTGCCAGCTCGCACCGGGGACAGATACAAGAGACCCAGTACTTC.

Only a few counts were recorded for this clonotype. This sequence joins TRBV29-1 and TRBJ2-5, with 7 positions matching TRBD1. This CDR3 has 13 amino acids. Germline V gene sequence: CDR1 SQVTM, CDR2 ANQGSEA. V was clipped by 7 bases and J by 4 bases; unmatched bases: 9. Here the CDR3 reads CSADRVQGETQYF. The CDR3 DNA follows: TGCAGCGCCGACAGGGTACAGGGAGAGACCCAGTACTTC.

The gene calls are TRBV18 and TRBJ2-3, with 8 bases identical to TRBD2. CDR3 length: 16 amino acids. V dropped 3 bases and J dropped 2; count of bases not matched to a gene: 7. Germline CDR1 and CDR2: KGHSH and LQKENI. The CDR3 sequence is CASSPTERGITDTQYF. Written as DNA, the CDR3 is TGTGCCAGCTCACCTACTGAGCGGGGGATCACAGATACGCAGTATTTT.

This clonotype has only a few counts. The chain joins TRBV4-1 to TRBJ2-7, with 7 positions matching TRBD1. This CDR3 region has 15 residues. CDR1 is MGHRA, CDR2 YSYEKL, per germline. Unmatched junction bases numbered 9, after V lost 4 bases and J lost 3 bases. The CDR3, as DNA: TGCGCCAGCAGCCGGGACCCGGGACAGATCTACGAGCAGTACTTC. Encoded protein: CASSRDPGQIYEQYF.

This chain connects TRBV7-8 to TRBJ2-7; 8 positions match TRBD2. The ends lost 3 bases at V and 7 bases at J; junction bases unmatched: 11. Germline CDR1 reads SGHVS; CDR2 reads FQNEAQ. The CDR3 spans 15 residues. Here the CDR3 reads CASSLSSGPEGEQYF. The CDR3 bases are TGTGCCAGCAGCTTGTCTAGCGGGCCCGAGGGGGAGCAGTACTTC.

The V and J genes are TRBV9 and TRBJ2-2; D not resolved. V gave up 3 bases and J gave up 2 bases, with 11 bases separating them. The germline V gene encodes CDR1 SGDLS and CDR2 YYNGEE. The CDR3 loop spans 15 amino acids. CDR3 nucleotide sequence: TGTGCCAGCAGCGGACGACTGCCTAACACCGGGGAGCTGTTTTTT. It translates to CASSGRLPNTGELFF.

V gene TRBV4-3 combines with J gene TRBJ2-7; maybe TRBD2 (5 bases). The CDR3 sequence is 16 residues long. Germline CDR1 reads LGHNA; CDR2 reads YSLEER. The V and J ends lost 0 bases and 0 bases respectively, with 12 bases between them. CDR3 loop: CASSQEQRRNSYEQYF. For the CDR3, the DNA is TGCGCCAGCAGCCAAGAACAGCGGCGGAACTCCTACGAGCAGTACTTC.

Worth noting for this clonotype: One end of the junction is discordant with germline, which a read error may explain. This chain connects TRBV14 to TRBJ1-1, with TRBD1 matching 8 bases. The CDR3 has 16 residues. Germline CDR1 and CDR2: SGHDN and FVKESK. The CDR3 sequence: CASSRNSGTGSSEPFF. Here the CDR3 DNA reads TGTGCCAGCAGCCGAAACTCTGGGACAGGCTCATCTGAACCTTTCTTT.

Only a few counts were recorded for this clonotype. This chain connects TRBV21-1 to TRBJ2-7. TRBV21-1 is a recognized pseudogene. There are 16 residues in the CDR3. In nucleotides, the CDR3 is TGTGCCAGCAGCAAAGCGGACCAGCATACCGGTTACGAGCAGTACTTC. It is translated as CASSKADQHTGYEQYF.

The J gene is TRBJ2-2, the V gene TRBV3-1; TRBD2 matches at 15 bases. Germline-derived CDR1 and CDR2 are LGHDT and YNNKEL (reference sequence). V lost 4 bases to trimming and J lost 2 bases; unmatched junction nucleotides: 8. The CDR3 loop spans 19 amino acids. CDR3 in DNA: TGTGCCAGCAGCCCACCGGGACTAGCGGGGGGCTTCAACACCGGGGAGCTGTTTTTT. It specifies CASSPPGLAGGFNTGELFF.